This entry lists 9 T cell receptor beta chains sequenced from one sample in a study of metastatic and nonmetastatic thyroid tumors. With MiXCR, TCRdb reprocessed the PCR reads. The sample consists of some 28,000 clones, roughly 15% of them appearing once. Ahead of thyroid surgery, no patient had received treatment of any kind. Sequencing input: blood. The receptor source for this set is a female donor with papillary thyroid cancer or a benign thyroid nodule (not recorded which). Some clones in this sample may be carry-over from other donors' samples.

The sample holds many counts of this clone. The chain links TRBV6-1 to TRBJ1-6; a possible D gene is TRBD1 (5 bases). The CDR3 is 16 residues long. Germline V gene sequence: CDR1 MNHNS, CDR2 SASEGT. With 6 bases removed from V and 5 bases from J, the gap between germline ends came to 17 bases. The CDR3 spells CASRRGVDTDNSPLHF. DNA for the CDR3: TGTGCCAGCAGACGGGGAGTGGACACAGATAATTCACCCCTCCACTTT.

This clone was counted at least ten times. The CDR3 DNA follows: TGTGCCAGCAGTGACAGGGGTTCGAACACTGAAGCTTTCTTT. It is translated as CASSDRGSNTEAFF. The chain recombines TRBV2 with TRBJ1-1, with D possibly TRBD1 on 6 matching bases. V was cut by 3 bases and J by 1 base, with 9 bases left in between. The CDR3 runs 14 residues. Germline values: CDR1 SNHLY, CDR2 FYNNEI.

Many counts were recorded for this clone. The chain is built from TRBV18 and TRBJ2-2; D is possibly TRBD1 or TRBD2 (6 bases each). The CDR3 consists of 16 residues. Trimming took off 2 bases at V and 2 bases at J, with 12 bases between the two ends. Germline-derived CDR1 and CDR2 are KGHSH and LQKENI. CDR3 residues: CASSPRGGTNTGELFF. In DNA form, the CDR3 reads TGTGCCAGCTCACCAAGAGGGGGGACCAACACCGGGGAGCTGTTTTTT. Complete variable domain (other parts from reference TRBV18 and TRBJ2-2): NAGVMQNPRHLVRRRGQEARLRCSPMKGHSHVYWYRQLPEEGLKFMVYLQKENIIDESGMPKERFSAEFPKEGPSILRIQQVVRGDSAAYFCASSPRGGTNTGELFFGEGSRLTVL.

This clone was counted many times. V is TRBV19 and J is TRBJ1-2; D unresolved. Trimming stripped 3 bases from V and 4 bases from J, with 15 bases between. The CDR3 extends over 15 amino acids. The germline gives CDR1 LNHDA, CDR2 SQIVND (reference sequence). Here the CDR3 reads CASSIQTGGSYGYTF. DNA for the CDR3: TGTGCCAGTAGTATCCAGACGGGAGGATCCTATGGCTACACCTTC. Looking up the rest from reference TRBV19 and TRBJ1-2 gives the full variable domain: DGGITQSPKYLFRKEGQNVTLSCEQNLNHDAMYWYRQDPGQGLRLIYYSQIVNDFQKGDIAEGYSVSREKKESFPLTVTSAQKNPTAFYLCASSIQTGGSYGYTFGSGTRLTVV.

The chain couples TRBV4-1 to TRBJ2-7; 13 bases fit TRBD2. The CDR3 covers 18 residues. V was clipped by 0 bases and J by 7 bases; unmatched bases: 12. In germline, CDR1 is MGHRA, CDR2 YSYEKL. CDR3: CASSQERRLAGGMREQYF. For the CDR3, the DNA is TGCGCCAGCAGCCAAGAAAGGAGACTAGCGGGAGGAATGCGGGAGCAGTACTTC.

The rearrangement links TRBV28 to TRBJ2-7; 7 bases align to TRBD1. Germline V gene lookup returns CDR1 MDHEN and CDR2 SYDVKM. The CDR3 length is 13 residues. CDR3 in DNA: TGCGCCAGCAGTACCGGGACAGTCTACGAGCAGTACGTC. Translation gives CASSTGTVYEQYV.

This clone was counted only a few times. In the same sample, other DNA sequences code for this CDR3. The rearrangement joins TRBV27 to TRBJ2-7; 9 bases are a match to TRBD1. This CDR3 spans 15 amino acids. After removal of 3 bases from V and 10 bases from J, the junction contained 13 bases not matched to a gene. Germline V gene sequence: CDR1 MNHEY, CDR2 SMNVEV (reference sequence). CDR3 nucleotides: TGTGCCAGCAGTTTGGTCGGGACAGGGATTTACGGTCAGTACTTC. It yields the protein CASSLVGTGIYGQYF.

The sample holds many counts of this clone. The chain carries TRBV6-1 and TRBJ2-3; 7 positions match TRBD2. V lost 8 bases and J lost 4; bases outside the gene matches: 9. This CDR3 is 14 amino acids long. Germline lookup yields CDR1 MNHNS and CDR2 SASEGT. The CDR3 protein is CASSDGGRADTQYF. The CDR3 bases are TGTGCCAGCTCGGACGGTGGGAGGGCAGATACGCAGTATTTT.

Remarks on this clone: An end of the junction differs from the germline gene, which may be a read error. This chain connects TRBV7-2 to TRBJ1-6; D is unresolved. The CDR3 is 15 amino acids. CDR1 SGHTA and CDR2 FQGNSA come from the germline V gene. CDR3 sequence: CASSPLGINNSPLNF. In nucleotides, the CDR3 is TGTGCCAGCAGCCCCCTGGGGATAAATAATTCACCCCTCAACTTT.